The text below deals with one T cell receptor beta chain. These data are taken from a study of T cell responses to AZD1222 COVID-19 vaccine. Clones were sequenced by immunoSEQ multiplex PCR, and TCRdb holds only the in-frame ones, with some missing. The data contain over 150,000 clones, 75% to 90% of them singletons. This specimen consisted of peripheral blood, obtained on day 0 of AZD1222 vaccination. The receptor was isolated from an adult in good health.

CDR3 DNA sequence: TGTGCCAGTAGTTCCACAGGGGGAGTAACTAATGAAAAACTGTTTTTT. Translated, it gives CASSSTGGVTNEKLFF. The chain is built from TRBV19 and TRBJ1-4; 8 bases are a match to TRBD1. The CDR3 totals 16 residues. V trimming: 5 bases; J trimming: 1 base; junction bases outside the gene matches: 6. Germline loops: CDR1 LNHDA, CDR2 SQIVND (reference sequence).